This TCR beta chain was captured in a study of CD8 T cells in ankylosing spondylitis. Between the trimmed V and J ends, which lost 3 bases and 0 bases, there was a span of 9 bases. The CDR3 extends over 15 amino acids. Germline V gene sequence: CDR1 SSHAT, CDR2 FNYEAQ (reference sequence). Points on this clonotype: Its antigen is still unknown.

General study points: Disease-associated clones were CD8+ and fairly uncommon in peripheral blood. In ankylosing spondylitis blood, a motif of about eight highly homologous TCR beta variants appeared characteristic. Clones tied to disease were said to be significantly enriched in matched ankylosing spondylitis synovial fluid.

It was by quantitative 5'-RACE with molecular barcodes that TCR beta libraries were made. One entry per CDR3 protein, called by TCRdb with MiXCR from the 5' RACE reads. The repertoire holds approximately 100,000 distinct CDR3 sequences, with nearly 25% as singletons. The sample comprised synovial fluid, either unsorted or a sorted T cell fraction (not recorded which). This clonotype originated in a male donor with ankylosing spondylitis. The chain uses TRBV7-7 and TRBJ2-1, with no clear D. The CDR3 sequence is CASSFDSSSYNEQFF. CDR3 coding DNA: TGTGCCAGCAGCTTCGACTCAAGCTCCTACAATGAGCAGTTCTTC.